This T cell receptor beta chain was profiled in a study of T cell responses to AZD1222 COVID-19 vaccine. The CDR3 sequence is 15 residues long. V was pared by 7 bases and J by 0 bases, with 4 bases of the junction left unmatched. The germline V gene encodes CDR1 ENHRY and CDR2 SYGVKD. The method was immunoSEQ multiplex PCR; TCRdb's version includes in-frame clones alone and lacks a portion of them. The sample shows over 100,000 clones, about 90% of them seen only once. This chain connects TRBV10-3 to TRBJ2-3; 10 bases fit TRBD2. The sequence came from an adult in good health. The source material was peripheral blood, sampled on day 0 of AZD1222 vaccination. The CDR3 reads CAITERGGSTDTQYF. Here the CDR3 DNA reads TGTGCCATCACAGAGCGGGGGGGTAGCACAGATACGCAGTATTTT.